Below are 13 T cell receptor beta chains sequenced from a single sample in a study of CD8+CD57+ T cells in acquired aplastic anemia. Researchers used genomic DNA as the template to profile TCR beta VDJ and CDR3. TCRdb recomputed calls from the reads with MiXCR, one row per CDR3 protein. The data show around 170,000 distinct CDR3 sequences, around 45% seen once. Patients sequenced had flow cytometry evidence of CD8+CD57+ cell expansion. The sample consisted of sorted CD4+, CD8+, or CD8+CD57+ T cells (not recorded which) from PBMCs. The receptor source for this set is a human donor with aplastic anemia.

This clonotype has ten or more counts. The J gene is TRBJ2-1, the V gene TRBV13; the D call may be TRBD1 or TRBD2 (5 bases each). Deletions cut 5 bases from V and 3 bases from J, with 17 bases between. The germline V gene encodes CDR1 PRHDT and CDR2 FYEKMQ (reference sequence). The CDR3 length is 16 residues. The CDR3 DNA reads as TGTGCCAGCAGCAGTCAATCGGGACGAAGCTACAATGAGCAGTTCTTC. Its protein product is CASSSQSGRSYNEQFF.

This clonotype has only one observation. The chain couples TRBV7-2 to TRBJ2-1, with D uncertain. Looked up from germline, CDR1 is SGHTA and CDR2 is FQGNSA. This CDR3 is 12 amino acids long. Trimming shortened V by 8 bases and J by 0 bases, and 5 bases separated the two germline ends. As DNA, the CDR3 is TGTGCCAGCGCGAGCTCCTACAATGAGCAGTTCTTC. Its protein is CASASSYNEQFF. The full variable domain, rest sourced from reference TRBV7-2 and TRBJ2-1, is GAGVSQSPSNKVTEKGKDVELRCDPISGHTALYWYRQSLGQGLEFLIYFQGNSAPDKSGLPSDRFSAERTGGSVSTLTIQRTQQEDSAVYLCASASSYNEQFFGPGTRLTVL.

In this sample, this clonotype turned up a few times. This chain connects TRBV7-3 to TRBJ2-3; 14 bases map to TRBD2. V lost 2 bases, J lost 4 bases, and 5 bases stayed unmatched. Germline CDR1 and CDR2: SGHTA and FQGTGA. This CDR3 is built from 17 residues. Here the CDR3 DNA reads TGTGCCAGCAGCTTAGGACCGGGACTAGCGGGAGCAGATACGCAGTATTTT. This translates into CASSLGPGLAGADTQYF.

The sample holds one count of this clonotype. The chain links TRBV19 to TRBJ2-2, with a possible D match to TRBD1 (5 bases). CDR3 size: 14 residues. In germline, CDR1 is LNHDA, CDR2 SQIVND (reference sequence). V shed 4 bases and J shed 5 bases, with 11 bases lying between them. Written as DNA, the CDR3 is TGTGCCAGTAGTACCCCGACAGAAACCGGGGAGCTGTTTTTT. Its protein is CASSTPTETGELFF.

This clonotype was seen a handful of times. This chain joins TRBV9 and TRBJ2-7, with D possibly TRBD1 on 6 matching bases. The V and J ends lost 4 bases and 5 bases respectively, with 10 bases between them. The germline V gene has CDR1 SGDLS and CDR2 YYNGEE. CDR3 size: 12 residues. CDR3 nucleotide sequence: TGTGCCAGCAGCCCCACAGGGCACGAGCAGTACTTC. Translated, it gives CASSPTGHEQYF.

This clonotype came up many times. The chain joins TRBV20-1 to TRBJ2-2, with 12 bases aligning to TRBD1. In germline, CDR1 is DFQATT, CDR2 SNEGSKA (reference sequence). The CDR3 is 14 amino acids. The J segment lost 8 bases and the V segment lost 6 bases, leaving 7 bases of the junction unmatched. The CDR3: CSALGQGAGGELFF. In DNA, the CDR3 is TGCAGTGCCCTGGGACAGGGGGCCGGAGGGGAGCTGTTTTTT.

Turning to this clonotype: A read error is likely, as this CDR3 ends without the conserved phenylalanine or tryptophan. For the CDR3, the DNA is TGTGCCAGCAGCCAAGAGCACTGGCCGAACACTGAAGCTTTCCTT. Translation gives CASSQEHWPNTEAFL. This chain links TRBV3-1 with TRBJ1-1; D is unclear. Germline-derived CDR1 and CDR2 are LGHDT and YNNKEL (reference sequence). This CDR3 contains 15 residues. Trimming removed 0 bases from V and 1 base from J, with 9 bases in between.

The gene calls are TRBV2 and TRBJ2-7, with a tentative D call TRBD2 (5 bases). Trimming removed 5 bases from V and 3 bases from J, with 14 bases in between. This CDR3 has 14 residues. CDR1 SNHLY and CDR2 FYNNEI come from the germline V gene. The CDR3 bases are TGTGCCAGCAGTACGGCGGGCTCCCGCTACGAGCAGTACTTC. Residues: CASSTAGSRYEQYF. Full variable domain (remainder filled in from reference TRBV2 and TRBJ2-7): EPEVTQTPSHQVTQMGQEVILRCVPISNHLYFYWYRQILGQKVEFLVSFYNNEISEKSEIFDDQFSVERPDGSNFTLKIRSTKLEDSAMYFCASSTAGSRYEQYFGPGTRLTVT.

This clonotype was found a few times. V usage is TRBV18 and J usage is TRBJ1-1; TRBD1 might be the D (5 bases). The V and J ends lost 6 bases and 0 bases respectively, with 14 bases between them. CDR1 is KGHSH, CDR2 LQKENI, per germline. The CDR3 covers 15 residues. The CDR3 DNA sequence: TGTGCCAGCTCTCCAGCAGGACACATGAACACTGAAGCTTTCTTT. Protein product: CASSPAGHMNTEAFF.

A remark on this clonotype: A much larger clone sits a single nucleotide away, making a read error possible. The chain combines TRBV6-1 with TRBJ1-1; D uncertain. Per the germline V gene, CDR1 is MNHNS and CDR2 is SASEGT. The CDR3 runs to 12 residues. For the CDR3, the DNA is TGTGCCAGCAGTGAACAGCACACTGAAGCTCTCTTT. Its translation is CASSEQHTEALF.

The count of this clonotype is one. The rearrangement links TRBV7-9 to TRBJ1-4, with D uncertain. This CDR3 contains 17 residues. In germline, CDR1 is SEHNR, CDR2 FQNEAQ (reference sequence). The V gene lost 1 base and the J gene lost 2 bases, with 14 bases spanning the gap. The CDR3 here is CASSLVASVTTNEKLFF. The CDR3 DNA is TGTGCCAGCAGCTTAGTTGCCAGCGTAACCACTAATGAAAAACTGTTTTTT.

The V gene is TRBV10-3, the J gene TRBJ2-3; 10 bases map to TRBD1. With 9 bases clipped from V and 3 bases from J, the junction kept 6 bases outside the gene matches. The CDR3 has 14 residues. Germline V CDR1 and CDR2: ENHRY, SYGVKD. CDR3 protein: CAIKPGQGTDTQYF. The CDR3 nucleotides are TGTGCCATTAAACCGGGACAGGGGACAGATACGCAGTATTTT.

This chain links TRBV20-1 with TRBJ1-1; D is possibly TRBD1 (6 bases). CDR1 is DFQATT and CDR2 is SNEGSKA in the germline V gene (reference sequence). The ends were cut back, 4 bases at V and 1 base at J, with 13 bases in the middle. The CDR3 runs to 14 residues. CDR3 DNA sequence: TGCAGTGCTACTCCCCCGACAGGGAACACTGAAGCTTTCTTT. Translating gives CSATPPTGNTEAFF.